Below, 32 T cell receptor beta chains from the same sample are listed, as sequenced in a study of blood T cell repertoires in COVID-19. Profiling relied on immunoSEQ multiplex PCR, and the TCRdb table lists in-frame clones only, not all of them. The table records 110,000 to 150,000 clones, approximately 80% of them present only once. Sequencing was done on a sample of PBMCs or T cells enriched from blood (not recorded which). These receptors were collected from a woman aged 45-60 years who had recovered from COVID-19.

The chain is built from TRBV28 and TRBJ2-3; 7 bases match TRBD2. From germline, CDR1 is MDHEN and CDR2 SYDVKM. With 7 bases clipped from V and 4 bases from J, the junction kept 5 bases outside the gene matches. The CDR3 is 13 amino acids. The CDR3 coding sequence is TGTGCCAGCACTGGGGGGGAAGCAGATACGCAGTATTTT. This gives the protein CASTGGEADTQYF.

The CDR3, as DNA: TGTGCCAGCTCACACGTTCCCCTGAGCTCCTATAATTCACCCCTCCACTTT. Translation gives CASSHVPLSSYNSPLHF. The J gene is TRBJ1-6, the V gene TRBV18; the D is unclear. The CDR3 length is 17 residues. V shed 4 bases and J shed 0 bases, with 13 bases lying between them. Germline loops: CDR1 KGHSH, CDR2 LQKENI.

The CDR3 bases are TGCGCCAGCAGCTTGGCCGTCGGCTCCTACGAGCAGTACTTC. It yields the protein CASSLAVGSYEQYF. The chain has TRBV5-1 and TRBJ2-7, with D hard to call. Germline CDR1 is SGHRS and CDR2 is YFSETQ. The V and J ends lost 0 bases and 0 bases respectively, with 7 bases between them. The CDR3 sequence is 14 residues long.

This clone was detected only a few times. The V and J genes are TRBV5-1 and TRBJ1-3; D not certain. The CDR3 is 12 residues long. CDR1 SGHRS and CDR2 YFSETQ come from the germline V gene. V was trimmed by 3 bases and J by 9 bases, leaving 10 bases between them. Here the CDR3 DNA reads TGCGCCAGCAGCTCTAGACGAGGCACCATATATTTT. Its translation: CASSSRRGTIYF.

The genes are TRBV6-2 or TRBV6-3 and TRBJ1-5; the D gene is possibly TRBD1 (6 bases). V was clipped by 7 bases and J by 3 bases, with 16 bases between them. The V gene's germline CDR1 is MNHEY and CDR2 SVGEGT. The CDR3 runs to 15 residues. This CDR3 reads CASTPGDRFNQPQHF. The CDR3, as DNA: TGTGCCAGCACCCCCGGCGACAGGTTCAATCAGCCCCAGCATTTT.

The CDR3 nucleotides read TGTGCCAGCAGTGAAGATCGGGATGGCTACACCTTC. Translated: CASSEDRDGYTF. This chain joins TRBV6-1 and TRBJ1-2, with D unclear. The CDR3 is 12 residues long. Looked up from germline, CDR1 is MNHNS and CDR2 is SASEGT. Trimming cost V 1 base and J 6 bases, with 6 bases left between them.

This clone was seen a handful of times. CDR3 loop: CASSPPGRGFEKLFF. The DNA for the CDR3 is TGTGCCAGCAGCCCTCCGGGACGGGGGTTTGAAAAACTGTTTTTT. V is TRBV7-2 and J is TRBJ1-4, with TRBD1 as a possible D gene (5 bases). This CDR3 contains 15 residues. The germline V and J ends were trimmed by 5 bases and 7 bases, with 17 bases remaining between them. From germline, CDR1 is SGHTA and CDR2 FQGNSA.

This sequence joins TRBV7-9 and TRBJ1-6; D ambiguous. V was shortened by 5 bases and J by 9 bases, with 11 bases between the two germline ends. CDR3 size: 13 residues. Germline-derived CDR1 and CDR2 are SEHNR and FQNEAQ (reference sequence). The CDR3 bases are TGTGCCAGCAGCCCAATGGAGTCTTCACCCCTCCACTTT. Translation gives CASSPMESSPLHF.

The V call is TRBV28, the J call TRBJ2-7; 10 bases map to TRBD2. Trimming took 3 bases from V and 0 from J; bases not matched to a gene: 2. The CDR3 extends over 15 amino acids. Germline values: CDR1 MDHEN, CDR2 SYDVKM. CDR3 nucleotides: TGTGCCAGCAGTTTCCAGCGGGGGGGCTCCTACGAGCAGTACGTC. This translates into CASSFQRGGSYEQYV.

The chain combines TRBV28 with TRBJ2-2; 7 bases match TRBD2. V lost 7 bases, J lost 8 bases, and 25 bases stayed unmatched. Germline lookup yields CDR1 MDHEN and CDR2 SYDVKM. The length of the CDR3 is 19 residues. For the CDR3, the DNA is TGTGCCAGCACACCGGGGGAGGGTGATCAGACCGCCCCGGCTGGGGAGCTGTTTTTT. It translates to CASTPGEGDQTAPAGELFF.

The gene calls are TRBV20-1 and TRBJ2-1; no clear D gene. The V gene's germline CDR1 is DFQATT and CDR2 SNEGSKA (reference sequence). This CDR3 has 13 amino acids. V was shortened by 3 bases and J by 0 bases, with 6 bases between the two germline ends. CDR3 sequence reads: CSASSTSYNEQFF. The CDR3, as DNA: TGCAGTGCTAGTAGCACCTCCTACAATGAGCAGTTCTTC.

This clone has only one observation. CDR3 loop: CASSVRLAGKDTQYF. The CDR3 DNA reads TGTGCCAGCAGCGTCCGACTAGCGGGGAAAGATACGCAGTATTTT. This sequence joins TRBV11-2 and TRBJ2-3; 11 bases are a match to TRBD2. The trim removed 5 bases at V and 5 bases at J, leaving 6 bases unmatched. The CDR3 spans 15 residues. Germline CDR1 and CDR2: SGHAT and FQNNGV. The full variable domain, its missing parts supplied by reference TRBV11-2 and TRBJ2-3, is EAGVAQSPRYKIIEKRQSVAFWCNPISGHATLYWYQQILGQGPKLLIQFQNNGVVDDSQLPKDRFSAERLKGVDSTLKIQPAKLEDSAVYLCASSVRLAGKDTQYFGPGTRLTVL.

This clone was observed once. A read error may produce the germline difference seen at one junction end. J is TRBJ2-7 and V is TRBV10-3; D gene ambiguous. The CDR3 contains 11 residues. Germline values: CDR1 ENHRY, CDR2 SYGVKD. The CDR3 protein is CAISEGQTLHF. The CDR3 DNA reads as TGTGCCATCAGTGAAGGTCAGACTCTCCACTTC.

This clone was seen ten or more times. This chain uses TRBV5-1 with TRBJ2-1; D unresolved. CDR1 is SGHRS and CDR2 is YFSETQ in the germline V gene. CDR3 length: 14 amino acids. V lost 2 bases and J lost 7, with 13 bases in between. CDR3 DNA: TGCGCCAGCAGCTTTGGGCCGAATGGGAATGAGCAGTTCTTC. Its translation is CASSFGPNGNEQFF.

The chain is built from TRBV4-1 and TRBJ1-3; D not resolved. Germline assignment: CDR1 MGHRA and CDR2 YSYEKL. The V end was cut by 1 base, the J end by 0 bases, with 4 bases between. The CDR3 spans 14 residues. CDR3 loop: CASSQVDSGNTIYF. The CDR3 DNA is TGCGCCAGCAGCCAAGTAGACTCTGGAAACACCATATATTTT.

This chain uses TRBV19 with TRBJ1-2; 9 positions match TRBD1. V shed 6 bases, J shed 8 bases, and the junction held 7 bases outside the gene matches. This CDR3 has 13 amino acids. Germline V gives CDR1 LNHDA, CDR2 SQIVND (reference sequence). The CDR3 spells CASRPLTGGGYTF. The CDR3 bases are TGTGCCAGTAGACCCCTCACAGGGGGCGGCTACACCTTC.

The CDR3 coding sequence is TGTGCCTGGAGCTGGTATATCGGTGGTGGCTACGAGCAGTACTTC. Translation gives CAWSWYIGGGYEQYF. J is TRBJ2-7 and V is TRBV30; no reliable D call. The germline V gene has CDR1 GTSNPN and CDR2 SVGIG (reference sequence). Deletions cut 3 bases from V and 3 bases from J, with 18 bases between. The CDR3 loop spans 15 amino acids. Drawing the rest from reference TRBV30 and TRBJ2-7, the complete variable domain is SQTIHQWPATLVQPVGSPLSLECTVEGTSNPNLYWYRQAAGRGLQLLFYSVGIGQISSEVPQNLSASRPQDRQFILSSKKLLLSDSGFYLCAWSWYIGGGYEQYFGPGTRLTVT.

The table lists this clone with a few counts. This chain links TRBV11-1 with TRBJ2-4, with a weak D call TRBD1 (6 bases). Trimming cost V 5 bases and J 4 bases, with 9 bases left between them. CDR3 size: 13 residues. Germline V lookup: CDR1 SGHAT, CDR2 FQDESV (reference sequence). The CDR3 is CASSPRGKNIQYF. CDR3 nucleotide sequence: TGTGCCAGCAGCCCTAGGGGGAAAAACATTCAGTACTTC.

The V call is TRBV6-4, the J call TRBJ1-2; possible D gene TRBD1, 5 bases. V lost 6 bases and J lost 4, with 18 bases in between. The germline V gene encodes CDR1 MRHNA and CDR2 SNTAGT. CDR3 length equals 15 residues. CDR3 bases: TGTGCCAGCAGCTCGTCTCCGGGACTCTCCTATGGCTACACCTTC. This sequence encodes CASSSSPGLSYGYTF.

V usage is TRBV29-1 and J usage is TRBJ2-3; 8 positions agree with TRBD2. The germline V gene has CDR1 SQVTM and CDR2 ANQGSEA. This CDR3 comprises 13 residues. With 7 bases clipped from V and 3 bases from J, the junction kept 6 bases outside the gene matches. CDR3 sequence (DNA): TGCAGCGATCATAGCGGGGTGACAGATACGCAGTATTTT. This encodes CSDHSGVTDTQYF.

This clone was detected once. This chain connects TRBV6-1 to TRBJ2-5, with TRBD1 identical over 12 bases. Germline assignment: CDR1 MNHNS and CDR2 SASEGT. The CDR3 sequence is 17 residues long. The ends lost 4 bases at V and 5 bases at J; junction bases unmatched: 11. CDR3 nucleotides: TGTGCCAGCAGTGTTGGAGTTGGGGACAGGGGGCAGGAGACCCAGTACTTC. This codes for CASSVGVGDRGQETQYF.

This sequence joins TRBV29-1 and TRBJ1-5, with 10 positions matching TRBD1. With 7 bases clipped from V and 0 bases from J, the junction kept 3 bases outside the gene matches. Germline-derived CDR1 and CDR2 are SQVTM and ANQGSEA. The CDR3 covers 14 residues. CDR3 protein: CSAGQGNSNQPQHF. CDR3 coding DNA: TGCAGCGCGGGACAGGGGAATAGCAATCAGCCCCAGCATTTT.

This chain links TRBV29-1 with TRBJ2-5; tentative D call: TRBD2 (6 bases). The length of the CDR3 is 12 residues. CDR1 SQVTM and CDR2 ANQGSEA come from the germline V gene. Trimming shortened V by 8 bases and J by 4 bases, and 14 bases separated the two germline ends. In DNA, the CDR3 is TGCAGCTTAGGCCGGGGGAGAGAGACCCAGTACTTC. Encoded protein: CSLGRGRETQYF.

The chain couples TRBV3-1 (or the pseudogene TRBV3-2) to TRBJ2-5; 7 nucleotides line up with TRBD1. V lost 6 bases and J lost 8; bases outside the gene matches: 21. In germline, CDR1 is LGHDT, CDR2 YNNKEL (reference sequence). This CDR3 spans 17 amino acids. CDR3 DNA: TGTGCCAGCAGGCGTATTGTACAGGGGCCCTACTGGTCAACCCAGTACTTC. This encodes CASRRIVQGPYWSTQYF.

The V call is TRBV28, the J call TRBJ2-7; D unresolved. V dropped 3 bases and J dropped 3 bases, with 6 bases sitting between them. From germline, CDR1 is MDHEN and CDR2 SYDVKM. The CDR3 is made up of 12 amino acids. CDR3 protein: CASSFRVYEQYF. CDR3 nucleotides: TGTGCCAGCAGTTTTCGGGTCTACGAGCAGTACTTC.

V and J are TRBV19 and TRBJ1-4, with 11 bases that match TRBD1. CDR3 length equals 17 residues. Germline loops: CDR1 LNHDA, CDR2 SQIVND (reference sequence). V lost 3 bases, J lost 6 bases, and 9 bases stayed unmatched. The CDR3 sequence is CASSIMGQGVEDEKLFF. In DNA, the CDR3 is TGTGCCAGTAGTATCATGGGACAGGGGGTCGAGGATGAAAAACTGTTTTTT. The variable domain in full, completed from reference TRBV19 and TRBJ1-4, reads DGGITQSPKYLFRKEGQNVTLSCEQNLNHDAMYWYRQDPGQGLRLIYYSQIVNDFQKGDIAEGYSVSREKKESFPLTVTSAQKNPTAFYLCASSIMGQGVEDEKLFFGSGTQLSVL.

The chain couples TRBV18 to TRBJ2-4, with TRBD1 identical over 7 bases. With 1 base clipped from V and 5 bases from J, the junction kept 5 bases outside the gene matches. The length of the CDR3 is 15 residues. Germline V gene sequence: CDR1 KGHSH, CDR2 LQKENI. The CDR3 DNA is TGTGCCAGCTCACCACTTTATACAGGGGAAAACATTCAGTACTTC. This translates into CASSPLYTGENIQYF.

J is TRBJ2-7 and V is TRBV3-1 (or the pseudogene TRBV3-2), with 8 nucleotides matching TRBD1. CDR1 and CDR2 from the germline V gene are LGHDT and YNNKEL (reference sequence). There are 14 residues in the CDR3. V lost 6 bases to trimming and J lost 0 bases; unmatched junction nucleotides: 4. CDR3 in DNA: TGTGCCAGCAGTCCGGGACAGGCCTCCTACGAGCAGTACTTC. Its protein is CASSPGQASYEQYF.

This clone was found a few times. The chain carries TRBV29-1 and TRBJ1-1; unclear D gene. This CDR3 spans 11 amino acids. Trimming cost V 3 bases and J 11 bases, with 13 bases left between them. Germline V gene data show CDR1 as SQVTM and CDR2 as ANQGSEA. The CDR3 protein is CSVDPGEAAFF. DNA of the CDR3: TGCAGCGTTGACCCCGGGGAGGCGGCTTTCTTT. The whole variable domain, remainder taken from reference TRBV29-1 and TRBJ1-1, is SAVISQKPSRDICQRGTSLTIQCQVDSQVTMMFWYRQQPGQSLTLIATANQGSEATYESGFVIDKFPISRPNLTFSTLTVSNMSPEDSSIYLCSVDPGEAAFFGQGTRLTVV.

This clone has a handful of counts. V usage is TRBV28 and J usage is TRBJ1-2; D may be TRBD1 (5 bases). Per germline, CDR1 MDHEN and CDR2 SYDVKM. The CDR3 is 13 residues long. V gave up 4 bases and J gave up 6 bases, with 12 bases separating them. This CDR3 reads CASSSQGYDGYTF. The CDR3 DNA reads TGTGCCAGCAGTTCCCAGGGATACGATGGCTACACCTTC.

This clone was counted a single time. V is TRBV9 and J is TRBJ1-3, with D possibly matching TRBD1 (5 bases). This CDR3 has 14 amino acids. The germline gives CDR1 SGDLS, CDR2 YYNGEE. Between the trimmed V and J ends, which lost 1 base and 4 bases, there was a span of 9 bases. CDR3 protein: CASSVSGRGNTIYF. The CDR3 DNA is TGTGCCAGCAGCGTATCAGGGAGGGGAAACACCATATATTTT.

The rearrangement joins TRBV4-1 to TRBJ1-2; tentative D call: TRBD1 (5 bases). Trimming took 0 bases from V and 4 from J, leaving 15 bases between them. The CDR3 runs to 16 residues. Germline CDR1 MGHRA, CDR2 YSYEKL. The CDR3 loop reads CASSQERSGGVYGYTF. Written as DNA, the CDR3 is TGCGCCAGCAGCCAAGAGCGGTCGGGGGGGGTCTATGGCTACACCTTC.